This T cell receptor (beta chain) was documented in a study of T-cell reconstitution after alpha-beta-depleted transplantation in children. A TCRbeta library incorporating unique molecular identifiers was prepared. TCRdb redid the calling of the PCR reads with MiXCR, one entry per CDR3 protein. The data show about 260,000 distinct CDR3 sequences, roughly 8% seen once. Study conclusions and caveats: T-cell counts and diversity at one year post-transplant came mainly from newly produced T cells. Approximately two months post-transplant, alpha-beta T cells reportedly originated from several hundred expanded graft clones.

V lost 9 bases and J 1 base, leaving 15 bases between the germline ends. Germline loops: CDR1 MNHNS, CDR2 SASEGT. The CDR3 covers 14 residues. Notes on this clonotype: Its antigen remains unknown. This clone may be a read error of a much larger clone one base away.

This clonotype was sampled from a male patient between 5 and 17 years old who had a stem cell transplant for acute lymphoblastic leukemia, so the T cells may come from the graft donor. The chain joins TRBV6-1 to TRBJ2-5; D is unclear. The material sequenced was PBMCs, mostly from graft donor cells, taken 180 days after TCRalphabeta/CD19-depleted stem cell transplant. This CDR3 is CASLGSGFQETQYF. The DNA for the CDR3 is TGTGCCAGTTTAGGTTCCGGGTTCCAAGAGACCCAGTACTTC.